This entry features one TCR beta chain sequence. What this receptor recognizes is not known. The input lacks base qualities; no much larger clone sits a single base away. The CDR3 regions of human TCRbeta chains were analyzed by immunosequencing. The paper's data handling went like this. TCRs in the repertoires were matched against a reference library of SARS-CoV-2-specific TCRs that had been generated with the MIRA antigen-specificity platform. Breadth was defined as the fraction of unique TCRs that were SARS-CoV-2-associated. Depth was defined as the fraction of total T cells that were SARS-CoV-2-associated. Each spike-specific TCR was assigned to its reactive spike region and to a CD4 or CD8 class using the MIRA data. Log10-transformed breadth and depth values were compared by one-way ANOVA with Sidak's multiple comparisons tests. The source is immuneACCESS, and TCRdb retained only in-frame sequences with V and J called. Part of the clones is not carried over; for the studies checked, unresolved V genes explain less than half of this, and the remainder is unexplained. V and J calls and clone size are as listed in that table; D and trimming were resolved from the DNA. The sample data list under 100,000 clones, and approximately 86% of these were observed just once. The ten largest clones add up to under 9% of the sample.

The entry originates in a study of T cell responses to AZD1222 COVID-19 vaccine listed by TCRdb under 2021. In terms of the full investigation: AZD1222 recipients whose second dose came at about 4 weeks and those whose second dose came at about 12 weeks were combined into one group, since spike-specific TCR depth and breadth did not differ between the two schedules. TCR sequencing was performed for 230 to 250 trial participants, of whom 207 were given two doses of AZD1222 and 26 were given two doses of MenACWY control vaccine. Trial participants were enrolled by age into 18-55, 56-69 and 70-plus year subgroups, with approximately 150, 28 and 58 TCR-sequenced participants respectively. Overall study results and their limits: The vaccine-associated CD4 TCRs covered the entire spike protein, and the dominant responses fell in regions 160-218 and 743-854. Participants were mostly white British and included more females than males, and it was suggested by the authors that clonal diversity may have been underestimated. Because no day 14 peak-response samples were available, repertoires were characterized only after the peak T cell response. After two AZD1222 doses, both the breadth and the depth of spike-specific TCRs were significantly higher than at day 0 and than in MenACWY recipients. Conclusions about previously exposed vaccinees were limited because only six AZD1222 recipients were SARS-CoV-2 seropositive at baseline. The 56-69-year group was small, and its depth increase did not reach significance, likely because of low power. Epitopes outside the regions mutated in the B.1.351 and B.1.1.7 variants were reportedly recognized by nearly half of the unique spike-specific TCRs.

V loses 0 bases at its end and J loses 5 bases; junction bases beyond the gene matches: 2. CDR1 and CDR2, looked up from the germline V gene (reference sequence), are LGHDT and YNNKEL. The CDR3 runs 15 residues from the cysteine to the phenylalanine. The DNA shown is the 45-base CDR3, in frame from base 1. Sample time point, as interpreted from the label and publication: baseline before first vaccination. Vaccinee samples came from UK trials COV001 and COV002, including a single-blind randomized controlled phase 2/3 trial of AZD1222 (ChAdOx1 nCoV-19) in healthy adults. Trial participant PBMC samples were collected at day 0 and day 28 after the second dose for TCRbeta chain sequencing.

The sequence is built from TRBV3-1 (or the pseudogene TRBV3-2) and TRBJ2-5; the central 11 bases match TRBD2. The source material was peripheral blood, sampled on day 0 of AZD1222 vaccination. This TCR derives from an adult in good health. The DNA reads as follows: TGTGCCAGCAGCCAAGAACTAGCGGGAGTTGAGACCCAGTACTTC. It translates as CASSQELAGVETQYF.